This T cell receptor (beta chain) was sequenced in a study of blood T cell repertoires in COVID-19. Here immunoSEQ multiplex PCR was the method, and the copy in TCRdb shows in-frame clones only, minus some. The sample lists around 220,000 clones, approximately 80% seen once, with 15% to 20% in the top ten. CDR3 size: 16 residues. V lost 2 bases and J lost 1; bases outside the gene matches: 5. The specimen was peripheral blood. The chain carries TRBV23-1 and TRBJ1-5, with TRBD1 matching over 7 bases. TRBV23-1 is an ORF for which the function is uncertain. This TCR was sampled from a man aged 30 to 39 with active or convalescent COVID-19. CDR3 region: CASSQDRVKSNQPQHF. The CDR3 DNA is TGCGCCAGCAGTCAAGACAGGGTAAAAAGCAATCAGCCCCAGCATTTT.